This T cell receptor (beta chain) stems from a study of T-cell reconstitution after alpha-beta-depleted transplantation in children. A TCRbeta library incorporating unique molecular identifiers was prepared. One entry per CDR3 protein, called by TCRdb with MiXCR from the PCR reads. The sample records hundreds of thousands of distinct CDR3 sequences, around 13% being singletons. This clonotype was seen only a few times. Antigen unknown. Study results and caveats: Recipient T cells and thymic progenitors that survived gave rise to the high TCRbeta diversity observed at day 60 in some patients. Reports say that about two months after transplant, the alpha-beta T cells came out of several hundred graft clones that had expanded. Most T-cell counts and diversity one year after the transplant came from T cells that were newly produced.

Germline lookup yields CDR1 SGHRS and CDR2 YFSETQ. The CDR3 has 12 amino acids. V dropped 5 bases and J dropped 6 bases, with 9 bases sitting between them. This clonotype was obtained from a male patient younger than 18 who had a stem cell transplant for acute myeloid leukemia, so the T cells may come from the graft donor. The sequences come from PBMCs, mostly from graft donor cells, collected 360 days after TCRalphabeta/CD19-depleted stem cell transplant. This chain connects TRBV5-1 to TRBJ2-1, with D perhaps given as TRBD1 or TRBD2 (5 bases each). The CDR3 sequence: CASSFGTNEQFF. The CDR3 region has the DNA TGCGCCAGCAGTTTTGGGACCAATGAGCAGTTCTTC.